This passage covers 5 T cell receptor beta chains from one sample sequenced in a study. Tregs were sorted as CD4+CD25+CD127-/low cells. TCRdb re-analysed the 5' RACE reads in MiXCR, keeping a single row per CDR3 protein. The table has approximately 170 distinct CDR3 sequences, 85% to 95% seen once. Sample: tumor-infiltrating Tregs sorted from the breast tumor. The receptors stem from a female donor with breast cancer.

With regard to this clonotype: This beta chain represents an off-target read in a library built for alpha chains; its size is of limited meaning. The rearrangement joins TRBV6-5 to TRBJ2-7; no reliable D call. Between the trimmed V and J ends, which lost 2 bases and 4 bases, there was a span of 18 bases. In germline, CDR1 is MNHEY, CDR2 SVGAGI. The CDR3 runs to 16 residues. The CDR3 DNA reads as TGTGCCAGCAGTTACGGGTTAGCAAGGAGTACGTACGAGCAGTACTTC. It codes for CASSYGLARSTYEQYF.

Worth noting for this clonotype: This beta chain appears as a stray read in a library generated for alpha chains; its size is not informative. This chain connects TRBV20-1 to TRBJ2-3, with a weak D call TRBD2 (6 bases). The CDR3 spans 11 residues. Germline CDR1 reads DFQATT; CDR2 reads SNEGSKA (reference sequence). Deletions cut 6 bases from V and 5 bases from J, with 9 bases between. The CDR3 DNA reads as TGCAGTGCCAGGCGGGGAGATACGCAGTATTTT. Protein product: CSARRGDTQYF.

This clonotype has more than one count but fewer than ten. This beta chain turned up in a library designed for alpha chains; as an off-target read, its abundance says little. The chain combines TRBV18 with TRBJ2-7; the match to TRBD2 covers 8 bases. V shed 1 base and J 2 bases; nucleotides not matched to a gene: 4. The germline V gene has CDR1 KGHSH and CDR2 LQKENI. The CDR3 covers 15 residues. In DNA, the CDR3 is TGTGCCAGCTCACCACGCACTAGCGGAGCCTACGAGCAGTACTTC. Protein product: CASSPRTSGAYEQYF. Filled out from reference TRBV18 and TRBJ2-7, the complete variable domain reads NAGVMQNPRHLVRRRGQEARLRCSPMKGHSHVYWYRQLPEEGLKFMVYLQKENIIDESGMPKERFSAEFPKEGPSILRIQQVVRGDSAAYFCASSPRTSGAYEQYFGPGTRLTVT.

With regard to this clonotype: Being off target in a library aimed at alpha chains, this beta chain has a size of little meaning. The V call is TRBV12-3 or TRBV12-4, the J call TRBJ1-2; TRBD1 aligns across 7 bases. The CDR3 consists of 14 residues. J gave up 4 bases and V 5 bases, and 7 bases lay outside the gene matches. CDR3 nucleotides: TGTGCCAGCAGTCCCCGGACAGGAGCCTATGGCTACACCTTC. Translating gives CASSPRTGAYGYTF.

To note about this clonotype: For a library built for alpha chains, this beta chain is a stray read; little rests on its size. V gene TRBV7-9 combines with J gene TRBJ1-1; D is undetermined. The ends were cut back, 3 bases at V and 2 bases at J, with 13 bases in the middle. Germline CDR1 is SEHNR and CDR2 is FQNEAQ (reference sequence). This CDR3 contains 15 residues. CDR3 region: CASSFRPTGNTEAFF. CDR3 bases: TGTGCCAGCAGCTTCCGGCCGACGGGAAACACTGAAGCTTTCTTT.